This T cell receptor (beta chain) originates from a study of cytomegalovirus exposure and HLA in healthy donors. Comment on this clone: Its target is unknown.

Notes on the study in general: Reported performance of the classifier showed diagnosis of cytomegalovirus status with high specificity and sensitivity. Later on, a genetic analysis was performed. It linked a missense variant in DCLRE1C with V- and J-gene trimming of TCR beta.

With 60 Vbeta and 13 Jbeta primers, the PCR was carried out. Data came from immunoSEQ multiplex PCR; TCRdb stores just in-frame clones and leaves some out. The data show fewer than 250,000 clones, roughly 88% seen once. The V gene end was trimmed by 5 bases and the J gene end by 2 bases; junction bases not matched to a gene: 8. The CDR3 length is 16 residues. Germline-derived CDR1 and CDR2 are SGHVS and FNYEAQ. The receptor was derived from a boy aged 2-9 years in good health and CMV-seronegative. The rearrangement links TRBV7-6 to TRBJ2-2; 7 bases match TRBD2. Material for sequencing was PBMCs. This CDR3 reads CASSPGGGENTGELFF. DNA for the CDR3: TGTGCCAGCAGCCCCGGGGGAGGGGAAAACACCGGGGAGCTGTTTTTT.